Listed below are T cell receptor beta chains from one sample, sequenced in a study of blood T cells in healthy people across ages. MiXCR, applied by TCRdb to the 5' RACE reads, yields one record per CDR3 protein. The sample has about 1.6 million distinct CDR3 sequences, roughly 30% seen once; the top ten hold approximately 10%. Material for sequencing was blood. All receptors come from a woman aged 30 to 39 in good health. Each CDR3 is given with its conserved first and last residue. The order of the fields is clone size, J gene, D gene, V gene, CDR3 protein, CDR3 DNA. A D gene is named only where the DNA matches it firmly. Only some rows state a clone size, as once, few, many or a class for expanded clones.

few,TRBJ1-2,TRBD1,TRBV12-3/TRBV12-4,CASSLGQGAWGYTF,TGTGCCAGCAGTTTAGGACAGGGGGCGTGGGGCTACACCTTC
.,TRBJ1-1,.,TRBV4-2,CASSQVVTGVGNTEAFF,TGTGCCAGCAGCCAAGTCGTGACAGGAGTGGGGAACACTGAAGCTTTCTTT
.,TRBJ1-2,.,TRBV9,CASSVATPPPSYTF,TGTGCCAGCAGCGTAGCCACACCACCTCCTAGCTACACCTTC
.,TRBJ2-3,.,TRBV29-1,CSADGGSADTQYF,TGCAGCGCTGACGGCGGTAGCGCAGATACGCAGTATTTT
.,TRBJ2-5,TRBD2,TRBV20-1,CSARDVAGGTTEETQYF,TGCAGTGCTAGAGATGTAGCGGGAGGCACAACCGAGGAGACCCAGTACTTC
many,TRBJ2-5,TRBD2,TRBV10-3,CAISGSGGQETQYF,TGTGCCATCAGCGGTAGCGGGGGCCAAGAGACCCAGTACTTC
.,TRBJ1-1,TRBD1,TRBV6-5,CASSYHDRGSEAFF,TGTGCCAGCAGTTACCACGACAGGGGGTCTGAAGCTTTCTTT
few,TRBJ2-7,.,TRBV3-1,CASSQGLANLEQYF,TGTGCCAGCAGCCAAGGTTTGGCTAATCTCGAGCAGTACTTC
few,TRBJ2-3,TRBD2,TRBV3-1,CASSQEGGGRSSTDTQYF,TGTGCCAGCAGCCAAGAAGGCGGGGGGCGTTCTAGCACAGATACGCAGTATTTT
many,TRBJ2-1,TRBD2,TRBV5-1,CASSWTSGATGDEQFF,TGCGCCAGCAGCTGGACTAGCGGGGCAACAGGGGATGAGCAGTTCTTC
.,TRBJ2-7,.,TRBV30,CAWSDRSEQYF,TGTGCCTGGAGTGACCGGAGCGAGCAGTACTTC
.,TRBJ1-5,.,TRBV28,CASTRVEGGPQHF,TGTGCCAGCACCCGGGTGGAGGGTGGGCCCCAGCATTTT
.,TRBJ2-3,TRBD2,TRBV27,CASSFTGLVITQYF,TGTGCCAGCAGTTTTACAGGACTAGTTATTACGCAGTATTTT
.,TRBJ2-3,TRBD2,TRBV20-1,CSASGLAGVLDTQYF,TGCAGTGCTAGCGGACTAGCGGGGGTCCTAGATACGCAGTATTTT
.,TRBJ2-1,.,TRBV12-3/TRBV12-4,CASTRDINEQFF,TGTGCCAGCACCCGGGACATCAATGAGCAGTTCTTC
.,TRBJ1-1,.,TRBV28,CASTYGTGNTEAFF,TGTGCCAGCACATACGGGACGGGAAACACTGAAGCTTTCTTT
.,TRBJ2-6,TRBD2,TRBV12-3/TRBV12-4,CASRGSGRAFSGANVLTF,TGTGCCAGCAGGGGTAGCGGGAGGGCTTTCTCGGGGGCCAACGTCCTGACTTTC
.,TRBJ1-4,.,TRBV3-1,CASSQATGSNEKLFF,TGTGCCAGCAGCCAAGCGACGGGGAGTAATGAAAAACTGTTTTTT
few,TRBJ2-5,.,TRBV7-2,CASSLSGPLAVGETQYF,TGTGCCAGCAGCTTATCTGGGCCCTTAGCGGTGGGGGAGACCCAGTACTTC
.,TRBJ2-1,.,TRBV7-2,CASSSTGGYNEQFF,TGTGCCAGCAGCTCCACTGGCGGGTACAATGAGCAGTTCTTC